Given below is one T cell receptor (beta chain) in context. Germline V CDR1 and CDR2: MNHEY, SMNVEV (reference sequence). Deletions cut 2 bases from V and 3 bases from J, with 12 bases between. The CDR3 sequence is 15 residues long. This sample is part of a study of blood T cell repertoires in COVID-19. The table came from immunoSEQ multiplex PCR; TCRdb's copy has only in-frame clones and leaves some out. Of approximately 70,000 clones listed, approximately 89% were seen once; the top ten hold 2.5% to 3%. The receptor was isolated from a man aged 50-60 years with COVID-19, enrolled during active disease. Sample: peripheral blood. The genes are TRBV27 and TRBJ2-3; D not certain. The CDR3 here is CASSLARRRTDTQYF. Here the CDR3 DNA reads TGTGCCAGCAGTTTAGCGAGGAGAAGGACAGATACGCAGTATTTT.